The 14 T cell receptor beta chains given below trace back to one sample, sequenced in a study of human T cells and chemical hapten exposure (dated by TCRdb to the early 2020s). Libraries were made using RACE. For sequencing, a NextSeq 500 was employed. The raw public reads went through TCRdb reprocessing: fastp at Q25, MiXCR clone calling, in-frame beta chains kept. Entries are consolidated by CDR3 protein sequence, retaining the most common genes and DNA. The sample table holds over 55,000 distinct CDR3 sequences, of which approximately 12% were seen once. Clones ranked in the top ten supply more than 1.2% of the sample. The meaning of the sample's time point label: patch test 3, about 24 weeks after DPC sensitization. According to the study, the label for this sample's treatment or condition signals: therapeutic diphenylcyclopropenone sensitization with weekly scalp DPC. The material was whole blood, obtained in connection with sensitization to the hapten diphenylcyclopropenone (DPC). The receptors stem from a woman aged 50 to 60 with alopecia areata. Some clones in this sample may be carry-over from other donors' samples.

The sample holds many counts of this clonotype. This sequence joins TRBV7-9 and TRBJ1-1; D not resolved. Germline V CDR1 and CDR2: SEHNR, FQNEAQ (reference sequence). V dropped 5 bases and J dropped 3 bases, with 13 bases sitting between them. The CDR3 sequence is 14 residues long. CDR3 sequence (DNA): TGTGCCAGCAGCCCTGGGAGAAGGGACACTGAAGCTTTCTTT. The encoded protein is CASSPGRRDTEAFF.

The chain has TRBV20-1 and TRBJ2-1, with D possibly being TRBD2 (6 bases). The length of the CDR3 is 14 residues. CDR1 is DFQATT and CDR2 is SNEGSKA in the germline V gene (reference sequence). V shed 1 base and J shed 7 bases, with 14 bases lying between them. The CDR3 is CSARGSGPPNEQFF. CDR3 nucleotides: TGCAGTGCTAGAGGTAGCGGACCCCCTAATGAGCAGTTCTTC.

The V gene is TRBV28, the J gene TRBJ2-7, with D possibly being TRBD2 (6 bases). The germline CDR1 and CDR2 sequences are MDHEN and SYDVKM. V was clipped by 8 bases and J by 2 bases, with 10 bases between them. The CDR3 spans 12 residues. The CDR3, as DNA: TGTGCCAGCGGGGGGAACGCCTACGAGCAGTACTTC. This gives the protein CASGGNAYEQYF.

This clonotype was seen ten or more times. V usage is TRBV23-1 and J usage is TRBJ2-2; 11 nucleotides agree with TRBD2. TRBV23-1 belongs to the ORF category, with a function that is uncertain. Losses at the gene ends were 2 bases for V and 3 bases for J; bases not matched to a gene: 5. This CDR3 region has 17 residues. DNA for the CDR3: TGCGCCAGCAGTCAACCAGGGACTAGCGGAGACACCGGGGAGCTGTTTTTT. Protein product: CASSQPGTSGDTGELFF.

This clonotype was seen only a few times. This rearrangement joins TRBV7-2 to TRBJ2-7, with D perhaps matching TRBD1 (6 bases). Germline loops: CDR1 SGHTA, CDR2 FQGNSA. This CDR3 has 14 residues. The V gene lost 4 bases and the J gene lost 7 bases, with 17 bases spanning the gap. The CDR3 bases are TGTGCCAGCAGCTCGCAACAGGGAGTGGGGGAGCAGTACTTC. Amino acids: CASSSQQGVGEQYF. The full variable domain, its missing parts supplied by reference TRBV7-2 and TRBJ2-7, is GAGVSQSPSNKVTEKGKDVELRCDPISGHTALYWYRQSLGQGLEFLIYFQGNSAPDKSGLPSDRFSAERTGGSVSTLTIQRTQQEDSAVYLCASSSQQGVGEQYFGPGTRLTVT.

A few counts support this clonotype. The chain's CDR3 is CASSPDRGPDTQYF. CDR3 nucleotide sequence: TGCGCCAGCAGCCCGGACAGGGGTCCAGATACGCAGTATTTT. The V call is TRBV4-1, the J call TRBJ2-3; 9 bases line up with TRBD1. From germline, CDR1 is MGHRA and CDR2 YSYEKL. The V gene end was trimmed by 4 bases and the J gene end by 4 bases; junction bases not matched to a gene: 3. The CDR3 consists of 14 residues.

This clonotype was seen at least ten times. The genes are TRBV18 and TRBJ1-1; D is uncertain. Trimming took 0 bases from V and 0 from J, leaving 8 bases between them. Germline loops: CDR1 KGHSH, CDR2 LQKENI. The CDR3 runs 15 residues. The DNA for the CDR3 is TGTGCCAGCTCACCACCGGGCCTGTTGAACACTGAAGCTTTCTTT. This encodes CASSPPGLLNTEAFF. The variable domain in full, with the rest retrieved from reference TRBV18 and TRBJ1-1, is NAGVMQNPRHLVRRRGQEARLRCSPMKGHSHVYWYRQLPEEGLKFMVYLQKENIIDESGMPKERFSAEFPKEGPSILRIQQVVRGDSAAYFCASSPPGLLNTEAFFGQGTRLTVV.

This clonotype occurred many times. The chain joins TRBV6-2 or TRBV6-3 to TRBJ1-5; D is unresolved. V lost 6 bases to trimming and J lost 1 base, with 16 bases between them. This CDR3 has 16 residues. Germline V gene sequence: CDR1 MNHEY, CDR2 SVGEGT. In DNA, the CDR3 is TGTGCCAGCAGCTCAAGCTTCTTGGTGAGCAATCAGCCCCAGCATTTT. This codes for CASSSSFLVSNQPQHF.

This clonotype was picked up many times. The chain uses TRBV25-1 and TRBJ2-3; 9 bases match TRBD1. CDR1 is MGHDK and CDR2 is SYGVNS in the germline V gene. The CDR3 loop spans 15 amino acids. Unmatched junction bases numbered 9, after V lost 6 bases and J lost 5 bases. This CDR3 reads CASRGPDRGRDTQYF. DNA for the CDR3: TGTGCCAGCAGGGGGCCGGACAGGGGTCGAGATACGCAGTATTTT.

In its sample, this clonotype was seen many times. The chain carries TRBV6-5 and TRBJ2-3; D may be TRBD2 (6 bases). Germline CDR1 is MNHEY and CDR2 is SVGAGI. Trimming removed 2 bases from V and 1 base from J, with 16 bases in between. The CDR3 extends over 17 amino acids. CDR3 protein: CASSYLPPGDGTDTQYF. The CDR3 bases are TGTGCCAGCAGTTACCTCCCACCGGGGGATGGCACAGATACGCAGTATTTT.

The CDR3 bases are TGTGCCAGCAGTGAATTGGGCACAATGGGGATGATCTACGAGCAGTACTTC. Translating gives CASSELGTMGMIYEQYF. The chain couples TRBV6-1 to TRBJ2-7; D remains ambiguous. From germline, CDR1 is MNHNS and CDR2 SASEGT. This CDR3 comprises 17 residues. V was shortened by 2 bases and J by 3 bases, with 20 bases between the two germline ends.

This clonotype was seen at least ten times. V gene TRBV9 combines with J gene TRBJ2-2; D is possibly TRBD2 (6 bases). Between the trimmed V and J ends, which lost 3 bases and 5 bases, there was a span of 14 bases. CDR3 size: 15 residues. Per the germline V gene, CDR1 is SGDLS and CDR2 is YYNGEE. The CDR3 region has the DNA TGTGCCAGCAGCGCGACTAGTGTTGGAACCGGGGAGCTGTTTTTT. Translated, it gives CASSATSVGTGELFF.

The chain joins TRBV28 to TRBJ1-5; 7 bases agree with TRBD1. J gave up 6 bases and V 6 bases, and 5 bases lay outside the gene matches. The CDR3 totals 13 residues. CDR1 is MDHEN and CDR2 is SYDVKM in the germline V gene. The CDR3 DNA sequence: TGTGCCAGCAGGACAGGGTCTGGTCAGCCCCAGCATTTT. Its translation is CASRTGSGQPQHF.

This clonotype has ten or more counts. The chain uses TRBV6-5 and TRBJ2-5; 8 nucleotides line up with TRBD1. Germline CDR1 and CDR2: MNHEY and SVGAGI. The V segment lost 5 bases and the J segment 4 bases; nucleotides outside the gene matches: 3. The CDR3 runs to 13 residues. In DNA form, the CDR3 reads TGTGCCAGCAGTCACGGACAGGGAGAGACCCAGTACTTC. It translates to CASSHGQGETQYF.